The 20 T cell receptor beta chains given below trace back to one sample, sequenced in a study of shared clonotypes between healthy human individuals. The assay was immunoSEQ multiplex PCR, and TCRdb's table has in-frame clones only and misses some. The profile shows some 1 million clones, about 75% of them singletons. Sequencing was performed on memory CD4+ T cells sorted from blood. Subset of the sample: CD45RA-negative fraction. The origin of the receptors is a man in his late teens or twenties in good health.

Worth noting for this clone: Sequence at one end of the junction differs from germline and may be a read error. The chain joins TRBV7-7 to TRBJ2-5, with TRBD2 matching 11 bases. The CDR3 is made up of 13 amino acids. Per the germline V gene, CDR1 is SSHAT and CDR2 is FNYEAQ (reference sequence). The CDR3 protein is CASSASGGETQYF. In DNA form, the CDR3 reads TGTGCTAGCAGCGCTAGCGGGGGGGAGACCCAGTACTTC.

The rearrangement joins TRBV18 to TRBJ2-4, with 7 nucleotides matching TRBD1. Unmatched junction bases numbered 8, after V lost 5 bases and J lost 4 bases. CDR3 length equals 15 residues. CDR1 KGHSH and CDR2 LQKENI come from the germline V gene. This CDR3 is CASSENPGQKNIQYF. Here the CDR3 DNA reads TGTGCCAGCTCAGAGAACCCGGGACAGAAAAACATTCAGTACTTC.

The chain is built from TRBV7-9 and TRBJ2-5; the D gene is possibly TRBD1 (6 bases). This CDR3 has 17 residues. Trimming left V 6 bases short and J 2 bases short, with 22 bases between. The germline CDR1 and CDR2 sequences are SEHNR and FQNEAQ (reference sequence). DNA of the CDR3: TGTGCCAGCAGACCACGCCTCAGGGGACCCCCACAAGAGACCCAGTACTTC. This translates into CASRPRLRGPPQETQYF.

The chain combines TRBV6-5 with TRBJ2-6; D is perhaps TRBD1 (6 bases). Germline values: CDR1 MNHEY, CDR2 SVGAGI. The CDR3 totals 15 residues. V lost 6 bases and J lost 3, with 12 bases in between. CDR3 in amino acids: CASRVTGGGANVLTF. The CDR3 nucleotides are TGTGCCAGCAGAGTGACAGGAGGTGGGGCCAACGTCCTGACTTTC.

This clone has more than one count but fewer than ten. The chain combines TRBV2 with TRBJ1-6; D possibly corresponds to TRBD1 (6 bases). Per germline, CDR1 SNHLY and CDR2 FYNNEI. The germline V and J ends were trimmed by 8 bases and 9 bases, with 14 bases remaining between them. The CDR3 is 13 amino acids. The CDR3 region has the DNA TGTGCCAGCCACAGGGATAGGAGTTCACCCCTCCACTTT. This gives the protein CASHRDRSSPLHF.

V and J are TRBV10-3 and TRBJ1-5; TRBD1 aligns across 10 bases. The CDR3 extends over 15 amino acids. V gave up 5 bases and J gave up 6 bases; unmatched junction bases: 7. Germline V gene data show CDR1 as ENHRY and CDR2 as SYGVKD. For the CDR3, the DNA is TGTGCCATCAGTCTGGGACAGGGGCTGACTCAGCCCCAGCATTTT. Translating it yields CAISLGQGLTQPQHF.

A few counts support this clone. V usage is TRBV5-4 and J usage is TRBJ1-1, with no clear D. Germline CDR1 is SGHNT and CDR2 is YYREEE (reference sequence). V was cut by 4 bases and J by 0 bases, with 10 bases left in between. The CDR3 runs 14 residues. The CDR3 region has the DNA TGTGCCAGCAGCCTGACGGTGTTGAACACTGAAGCTTTCTTT. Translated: CASSLTVLNTEAFF.

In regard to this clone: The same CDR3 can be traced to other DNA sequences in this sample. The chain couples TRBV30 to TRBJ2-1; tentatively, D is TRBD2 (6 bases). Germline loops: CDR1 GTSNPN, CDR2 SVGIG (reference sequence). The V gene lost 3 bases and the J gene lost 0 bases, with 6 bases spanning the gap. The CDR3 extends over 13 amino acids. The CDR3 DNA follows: TGTGCCTGGAGCGGGAGCTCCTACAATGAGCAGTTCTTC. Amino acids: CAWSGSSYNEQFF. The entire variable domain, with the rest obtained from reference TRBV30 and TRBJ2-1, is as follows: SQTIHQWPATLVQPVGSPLSLECTVEGTSNPNLYWYRQAAGRGLQLLFYSVGIGQISSEVPQNLSASRPQDRQFILSSKKLLLSDSGFYLCAWSGSSYNEQFFGPGTRLTVL.

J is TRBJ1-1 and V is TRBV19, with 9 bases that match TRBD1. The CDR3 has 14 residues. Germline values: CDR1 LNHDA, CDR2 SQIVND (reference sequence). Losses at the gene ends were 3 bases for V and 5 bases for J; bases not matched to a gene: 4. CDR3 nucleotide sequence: TGTGCCAGTAGTATCCCCGGGACAGGGACTGAAGCTTTCTTT. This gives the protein CASSIPGTGTEAFF.

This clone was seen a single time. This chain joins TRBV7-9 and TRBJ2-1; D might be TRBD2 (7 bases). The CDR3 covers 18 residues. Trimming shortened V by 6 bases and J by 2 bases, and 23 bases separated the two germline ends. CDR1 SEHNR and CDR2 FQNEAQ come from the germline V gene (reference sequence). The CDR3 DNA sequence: TGTGCCAGCAGGACAGGCCCGGCTAGCGGTAAAGCCTACAATGAGCAGTTCTTC. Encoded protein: CASRTGPASGKAYNEQFF.

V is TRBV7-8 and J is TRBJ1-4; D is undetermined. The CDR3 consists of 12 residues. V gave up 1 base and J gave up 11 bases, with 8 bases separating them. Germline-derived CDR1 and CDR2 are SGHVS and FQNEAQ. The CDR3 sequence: CASSLVRGKLFF. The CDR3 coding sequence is TGTGCCAGCAGCTTAGTCCGAGGGAAACTGTTTTTT.

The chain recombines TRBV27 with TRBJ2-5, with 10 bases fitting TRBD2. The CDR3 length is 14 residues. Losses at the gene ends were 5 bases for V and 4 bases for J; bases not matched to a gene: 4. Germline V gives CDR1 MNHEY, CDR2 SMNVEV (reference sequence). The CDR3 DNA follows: TGTGCCAGCAGTGCTAGCGGGGGACCAGAGACCCAGTACTTC. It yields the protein CASSASGGPETQYF.

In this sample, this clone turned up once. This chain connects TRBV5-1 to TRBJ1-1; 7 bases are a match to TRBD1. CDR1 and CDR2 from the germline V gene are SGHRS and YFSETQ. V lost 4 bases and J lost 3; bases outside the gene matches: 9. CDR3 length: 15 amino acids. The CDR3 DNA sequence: TGCGCCAGCAGCCCCACCGCAGGGGGGTACACTGAAGCTTTCTTT. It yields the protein CASSPTAGGYTEAFF.

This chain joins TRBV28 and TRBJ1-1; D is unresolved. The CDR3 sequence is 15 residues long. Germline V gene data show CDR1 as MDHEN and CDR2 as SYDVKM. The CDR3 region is CALGRRTSMNTEAFF. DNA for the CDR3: TGTGCGCTCGGTAGGAGGACTTCCATGAACACTGAAGCTTTCTTT.

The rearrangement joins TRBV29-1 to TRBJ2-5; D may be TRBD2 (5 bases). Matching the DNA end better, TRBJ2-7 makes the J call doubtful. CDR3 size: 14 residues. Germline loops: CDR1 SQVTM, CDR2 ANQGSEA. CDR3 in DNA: TGCAGCGTTGAAGCCAGCTGGACTTCCTACGAGCAGTACTTC. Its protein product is CSVEASWTSYEQYF.

The CDR3 sequence is CASSGGGRNTEAFF. CDR3 coding DNA: TGTGCCAGCAGTGGGGGAGGGCGGAACACTGAAGCTTTCTTT. The genes are TRBV2 and TRBJ1-1, with no clear D. This CDR3 spans 14 amino acids. Germline assignment: CDR1 SNHLY and CDR2 FYNNEI. The V gene lost 4 bases and the J gene lost 1 base, with 10 bases spanning the gap.

This CDR3 is CASSSDGRGNNEQFF. The CDR3, as DNA: TGTGCCAGCAGTTCAGACGGGAGGGGAAACAATGAGCAGTTCTTC. This sequence joins TRBV9 and TRBJ2-1; 8 bases are shared with TRBD2. V gave up 5 bases and J gave up 5 bases; unmatched junction bases: 9. CDR3 length: 15 residues. Germline lookup yields CDR1 SGDLS and CDR2 YYNGEE.

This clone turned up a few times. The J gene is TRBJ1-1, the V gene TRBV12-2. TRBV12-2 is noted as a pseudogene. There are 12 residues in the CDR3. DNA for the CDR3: TGTGCAAGTCGCTTAGCGATAGGATGGGCTTTCTTT. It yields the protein CASRLAIGWAFF.

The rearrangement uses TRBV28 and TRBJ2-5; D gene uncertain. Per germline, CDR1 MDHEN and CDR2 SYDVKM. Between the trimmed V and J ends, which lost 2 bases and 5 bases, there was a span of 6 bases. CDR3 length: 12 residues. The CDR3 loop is CASSLSQETQYF. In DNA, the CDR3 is TGTGCCAGCAGTTTAAGTCAGGAGACCCAGTACTTC.

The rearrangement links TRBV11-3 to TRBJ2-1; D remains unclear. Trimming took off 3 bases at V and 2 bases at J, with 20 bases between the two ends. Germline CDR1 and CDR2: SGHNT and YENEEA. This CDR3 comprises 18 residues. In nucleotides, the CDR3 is TGTGCCAGCAGCTTCGAAGGCCGATCCCGGGCGGCCTACAATGAGCAGTTCTTC. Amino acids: CASSFEGRSRAAYNEQFF. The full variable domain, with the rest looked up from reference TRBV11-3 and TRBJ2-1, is EAGVVQSPRYKIIEKKQPVAFWCNPISGHNTLYWYLQNLGQGPELLIRYENEEAVDDSQLPKDRFSAERLKGVDSTLKIQPAELGDSAVYLCASSFEGRSRAAYNEQFFGPGTRLTVL.